This is a list of T cell receptor beta chains from one sample in a study of T cell changes during pregnancy in multiple sclerosis. Sequenced by immunoSEQ multiplex PCR; TCRdb stores in-frame clones only, minus some. The sample carries several thousand clones, roughly 87% recorded once. The sample was CD8+ T cells from peripheral blood mononuclear cells, taken in the first trimester of pregnancy. The origin of the receptors is a female donor in good health, enrolled as a control in a pregnancy study. Both conserved end residues are part of each CDR3. D genes are given only for firm matches. A row's size may be missing; if present it is once, few, many or a size class.

cdr3_aa cdr3_nt j_call d_call v_call clone_size
CASSLPSGGYTF TGTGCCAGCAGCTTACCTAGCGGCGGCTACACCTTC TRBJ1-2 - TRBV7-9 -
CASSRTPGQGAFEQYF TGCGCCAGCAGCAGAACACCGGGACAGGGGGCGTTCGAGCAGTACTTC TRBJ2-7 TRBD1 TRBV5-1 -
CSVYLLTDTQYF TGCAGCGTTTACCTGCTAACAGATACGCAGTATTTT TRBJ2-3 - TRBV29-1 -
CSVWTEAYEQYF TGCAGCGTTTGGACAGAGGCGTACGAGCAGTACTTC TRBJ2-7 - TRBV29-1 once
CASSSGYQVDTQYF TGTGCCAGCAGTTCGGGATACCAAGTGGATACGCAGTATTTT TRBJ2-3 - TRBV27 once
CASSLSRNTEAFF TGTGCCAGCAGTTTATCGCGAAACACTGAAGCTTTCTTT TRBJ1-1 - TRBV27 -
CASSQGLAGDYEQYF TGCGCCAGCAGCCAAGGACTAGCGGGGGACTACGAGCAGTACTTC TRBJ2-7 TRBD2 TRBV4-1 -
CASSDSEGTDEQFF TGTGCCAGCAGTGACTCGGAGGGGACGGATGAGCAGTTCTTC TRBJ2-1 - TRBV6-4 medium-sized
CASNDGGTYNEQFF TGTGCCAGCAACGACGGGGGAACCTACAATGAGCAGTTCTTC TRBJ2-1 - TRBV2 -
CAISEGVPDREGEKLFF TGTGCCATCAGTGAGGGGGTGCCTGACAGGGAAGGCGAAAAACTGTTTTTT TRBJ1-4 TRBD1 TRBV10-3 -
CASSFSYEQYF TGTGCCAGCAGTTTTAGCTACGAGCAGTACTTC TRBJ2-7 - TRBV28 -
CATQDTYEQYF TGTGCCACACAGGACACCTACGAGCAGTACTTC TRBJ2-7 - TRBV6-1 once
CAISGGTSGRALIDEQYF TGTGCCATCAGTGGTGGGACTAGCGGGAGGGCCCTCATAGACGAGCAGTACTTC TRBJ2-7 TRBD2 TRBV10-3 -
CASKQSGGGNYGYTF TGTGCCAGCAAGCAATCCGGGGGGGGGAACTATGGCTACACCTTC TRBJ1-2 - TRBV2 -
CASSPRTTYEQYF TGTGCCAGCAGTCCCCGGACTACCTACGAGCAGTACTTC TRBJ2-7 - TRBV7-9 -
CASSYSTGEVAEAFF TGTGCCAGCAGTTACTCGACAGGGGAAGTGGCTGAAGCTTTCTTT TRBJ1-1 TRBD1 TRBV6-5 once
CASSDSVAGETGELFF TGTGCCAGCAGTGACTCGGTAGCGGGAGAGACCGGGGAGCTGTTTTTT TRBJ2-2 TRBD2 TRBV6-4 -
CASSFFRGGTGELFF TGTGCCAGCAGTTTTTTTAGAGGGGGCACCGGGGAGCTGTTTTTT TRBJ2-2 - TRBV28 -
CASSVGLIADEQYF TGTGCCAGCAGCGTAGGTTTGATAGCCGACGAGCAGTACTTC TRBJ2-7 - TRBV9 once
CASSFGQPNTEAFF TGTGCCAGCAGCTTCGGACAGCCGAACACTGAAGCTTTCTTT TRBJ1-1 - TRBV7-9 -
CASSEGLNTGELFF TGTGCCAGCAGTGAAGGACTCAACACCGGGGAGCTGTTTTTT TRBJ2-2 - TRBV6-4 -
CASRPTGVDRETQYF TGTGCCAGCAGGCCGACAGGGGTAGATAGGGAGACCCAGTACTTC TRBJ2-5 TRBD1 TRBV5-4 -
CASRDREKFRFGTGAWDYTF TGTGCCAGCAGAGACCGAGAAAAGTTTAGGTTCGGGACAGGGGCATGGGACTACACCTTC TRBJ1-2 TRBD1 TRBV28 -
CASTPGWGEWYNEQFF TGTGCCAGCACCCCGGGGTGGGGGGAATGGTACAATGAGCAGTTCTTC TRBJ2-1 - TRBV11-2 -
CASSYGQDLTEAFF TGCGCCAGCAGCTACGGACAGGACCTCACTGAAGCTTTCTTT TRBJ1-1 TRBD1 TRBV5-1 -
CASSQQTTSSYNEQFF TGTGCCAGCAGCCAGCAGACTACGAGCTCCTACAATGAGCAGTTCTTC TRBJ2-1 - TRBV4-2 -
CASSLYATERHEQYF TGTGCCAGCAGCTTATATGCGACGGAGCGACACGAGCAGTACTTC TRBJ2-7 - TRBV11-1 -